The clone carrying this T cell receptor beta chain was seen a few times. The data derive from a study of blood T cell repertoires in COVID-19. In the authors' workflow: Reference gene primers were amplified, and this amplification served to estimate nucleated cell counts. Repertoires were generated with immunoSEQ multiplex PCR, while TCRdb's copy carries only in-frame clones and drops some. Clone size and V and J calls were adopted from that table, with D and trimming inferred from the DNA. Of some 350,000 clones listed, around 82% are singletons. This clonotype originated in a man aged 25-45 years with active or convalescent COVID-19. Sample: peripheral blood.

CDR3 sequence reads: CASSQVSSYNEQFF. Written as DNA, the CDR3 is TGTGCCAGCAGCCAAGTGAGCTCCTACAATGAGCAGTTCTTC. The gene calls are TRBV14 and TRBJ2-1; unclear D gene. V dropped 1 base and J dropped 0 bases, with 4 bases sitting between them. The CDR3 runs 14 residues. Per the germline V gene, CDR1 is SGHDN and CDR2 is FVKESK. Based on the CDR3 plus reference TRBV14 and TRBJ2-1, the full variable domain is EAGVTQFPSHSVIEKGQTVTLRCDPISGHDNLYWYRRVMGKEIKFLLHFVKESKQDESGMPNNRFLAERTGGTYSTLKVQPAELEDSGVYFCASSQVSSYNEQFFGPGTRLTVL.